This T cell receptor beta chain was identified during a study of shared clonotypes between healthy human individuals. Study findings and constraints: The sampled material consisted only of blood, and tissue repertoires are likely to differ.

As for this clone: What it recognizes is unknown.

Assay execution took place at the deep level. Several immunoSEQ 96-well plates shared each subset's DNA, each plate a replicate. Only in-frame clones appear in the TCRdb table, and some are missing; sequencing was by immunoSEQ multiplex PCR. This table holds hundreds of thousands of clones, around 77% found once. The CDR3 is made up of 10 amino acids. CDR1 and CDR2 from the germline V gene are LNHDA and SQIVND (reference sequence). Trimming took 10 bases from V and 3 from J, leaving 7 bases between them. The V gene is TRBV19, the J gene TRBJ2-7; no firm D call. Sequenced input: PBMCs. This clonotype originated in a woman between 40 and 55 years old in good health. Some clones in this sample may be carry-over from other donors' samples. The CDR3 DNA reads as TGTGCCACCCGACTCTACGAGCAGTACTTC. This translates into CATRLYEQYF.